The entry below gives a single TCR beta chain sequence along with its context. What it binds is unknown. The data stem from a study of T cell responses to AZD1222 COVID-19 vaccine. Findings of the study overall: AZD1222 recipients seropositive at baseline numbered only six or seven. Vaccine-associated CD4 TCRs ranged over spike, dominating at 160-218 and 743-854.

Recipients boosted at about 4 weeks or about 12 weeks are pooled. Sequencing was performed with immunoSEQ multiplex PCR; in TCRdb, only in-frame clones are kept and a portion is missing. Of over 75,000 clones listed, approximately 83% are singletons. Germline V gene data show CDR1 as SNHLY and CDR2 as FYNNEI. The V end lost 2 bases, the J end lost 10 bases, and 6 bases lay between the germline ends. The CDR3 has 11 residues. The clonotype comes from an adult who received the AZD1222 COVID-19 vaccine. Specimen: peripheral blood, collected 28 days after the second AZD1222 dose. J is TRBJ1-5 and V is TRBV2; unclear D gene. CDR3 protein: CASSEMGPQHF. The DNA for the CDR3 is TGTGCCAGCAGTGAAATGGGTCCCCAGCATTTT. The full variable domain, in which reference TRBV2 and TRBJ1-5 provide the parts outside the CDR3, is EPEVTQTPSHQVTQMGQEVILRCVPISNHLYFYWYRQILGQKVEFLVSFYNNEISEKSEIFDDQFSVERPDGSNFTLKIRSTKLEDSAMYFCASSEMGPQHFGDGTRLSIL.